A single sample gave rise to the 20 T cell receptor beta chains below, sequenced in a study of shared clonotypes between healthy human individuals. Sequenced by immunoSEQ multiplex PCR; TCRdb stores in-frame clones only, minus some. Here the sample spans about 1.5 million clones, 95% to 99% being singletons. Sequencing was performed on naive CD4+ T cells sorted from blood. Specified subset: CD45RA+ positively selected. Receptor source: a young man in good health.

V is TRBV2 and J is TRBJ2-1, with 9 bases lining up with TRBD2. CDR3 length equals 13 residues. The V and J ends lost 7 bases and 10 bases, in that order; junction bases with no gene match: 8. CDR1 is SNHLY and CDR2 is FYNNEI in the germline V gene. CDR3 protein: CASIRREGGEQFF. The CDR3 nucleotides read TGTGCCAGCATTAGGCGGGAGGGAGGAGAGCAGTTCTTC. The variable domain in full, completed from reference TRBV2 and TRBJ2-1, reads EPEVTQTPSHQVTQMGQEVILRCVPISNHLYFYWYRQILGQKVEFLVSFYNNEISEKSEIFDDQFSVERPDGSNFTLKIRSTKLEDSAMYFCASIRREGGEQFFGPGTRLTVL.

The chain uses TRBV9 and TRBJ2-3, with TRBD2 matching over 12 bases. The J segment lost 0 bases and the V segment lost 3 bases, leaving 8 bases of the junction unmatched. From germline, CDR1 is SGDLS and CDR2 YYNGEE. This CDR3 is built from 18 residues. The CDR3: CASSGGLAGTTSTDTQYF. The CDR3 nucleotides are TGTGCCAGCAGCGGAGGACTAGCGGGAACCACTAGCACAGATACGCAGTATTTT.

V is TRBV5-1 and J is TRBJ2-5; no firm D call. The CDR3 length is 13 residues. Germline CDR1 is SGHRS and CDR2 is YFSETQ. V lost 2 bases to trimming and J lost 2 bases, with 7 bases between them. The CDR3 spells CASSFNRQETQYF. The CDR3 DNA reads TGCGCCAGCAGCTTTAACAGACAAGAGACCCAGTACTTC.

The genes are TRBV19 and TRBJ1-5; D may be TRBD1 (5 bases). Germline CDR1 LNHDA, CDR2 SQIVND (reference sequence). Trimming stripped 7 bases from V and 3 bases from J, with 16 bases between. The CDR3 covers 15 residues. For the CDR3, the DNA is TGTGCCAGTAAAAGGGAGAGACAGCTCAATCAGCCCCAGCATTTT. Encoded protein: CASKRERQLNQPQHF.

This rearrangement joins TRBV6-5 to TRBJ2-6; 8 nucleotides match TRBD1. The CDR3 is 15 residues long. V dropped 8 bases and J dropped 2; count of bases not matched to a gene: 5. CDR1 and CDR2 (germline): MNHEY, SVGAGI. As DNA, the CDR3 is TGTGCCAGCGGCCTACAGGGGGCTGGGGCCAACGTCCTGACTTTC. It encodes CASGLQGAGANVLTF.

This clone was seen only once. The gene calls are TRBV9 and TRBJ1-3; D possibly corresponds to TRBD1 (5 bases). This CDR3 comprises 18 residues. V lost 0 bases to trimming and J lost 0 bases, with 16 bases between them. Germline V gene sequence: CDR1 SGDLS, CDR2 YYNGEE. The CDR3 nucleotides read TGTGCCAGCAGCGTAGAGCTTCGGGACGGATCCTCTGGAAACACCATATATTTT. This codes for CASSVELRDGSSGNTIYF.

This clone was observed a single time. V gene TRBV27 combines with J gene TRBJ2-1; TRBD1 is a possible D gene (6 bases). V was pared by 5 bases and J by 3 bases, with 17 bases between. The CDR3 is made up of 16 amino acids. Germline V gene lookup returns CDR1 MNHEY and CDR2 SMNVEV (reference sequence). CDR3: CASSLNPGDRYNEQFF. The CDR3 region has the DNA TGTGCCAGCAGTCTAAACCCAGGGGACCGCTACAATGAGCAGTTCTTC.

The chain has TRBV6-1 and TRBJ1-1; D is uncertain. There are 13 residues in the CDR3. Germline values: CDR1 MNHNS, CDR2 SASEGT. V was cut by 3 bases and J by 1 base, with 6 bases left in between. The CDR3 loop reads CASSDNWNTEAFF. CDR3 DNA: TGTGCCAGCAGTGACAATTGGAACACTGAAGCTTTCTTT.

The chain links TRBV5-6 to TRBJ2-7, with TRBD2 matching 14 bases. Germline V gene data show CDR1 as SGHDT and CDR2 as YYEEEE. The CDR3 is made up of 16 amino acids. The V gene end was trimmed by 0 bases and the J gene end by 5 bases; junction bases not matched to a gene: 4. In DNA, the CDR3 is TGTGCCAGCAGCTTGGAATCGGGACTAGCGGGAGACGAGCAGTACTTC. It is translated as CASSLESGLAGDEQYF.

V gene TRBV6-5 combines with J gene TRBJ2-3, with D unresolved. CDR3 length: 15 amino acids. Germline V CDR1 and CDR2: MNHEY, SVGAGI. Deletions cut 6 bases from V and 2 bases from J, with 15 bases between. The CDR3 is CASSQAGFDTDTQYF. For the CDR3, the DNA is TGTGCCAGCAGCCAGGCAGGTTTTGACACAGATACGCAGTATTTT.

The genes are TRBV7-9 and TRBJ2-5; D possibly matches TRBD1 or TRBD2 (5 bases each). This CDR3 comprises 13 residues. Between the trimmed V and J ends, which lost 5 bases and 4 bases, there was a span of 11 bases. Germline-derived CDR1 and CDR2 are SEHNR and FQNEAQ (reference sequence). The CDR3 is CASSVVGTETQYF. CDR3 coding DNA: TGTGCCAGCAGCGTAGTAGGGACAGAGACCCAGTACTTC.

The rearrangement joins TRBV28 to TRBJ2-5; no firm D call. V dropped 4 bases and J dropped 1 base, with 16 bases sitting between them. Germline loops: CDR1 MDHEN, CDR2 SYDVKM. CDR3 size: 16 residues. In DNA, the CDR3 is TGTGCCAGCAGTTCCCCGATTCTACAAGGCCAAGAGACCCAGTACTTC. Protein: CASSSPILQGQETQYF.

The chain links TRBV7-2 to TRBJ2-1; TRBD2 is a possible D gene (7 bases). The CDR3 consists of 18 residues. V was clipped by 1 base and J by 2 bases, with 18 bases between them. Germline CDR1 reads SGHTA; CDR2 reads FQGNSA. CDR3 sequence reads: CASSLVGMAGAAYNEQFF. DNA for the CDR3: TGTGCCAGCAGCTTAGTAGGCATGGCGGGGGCTGCCTACAATGAGCAGTTCTTC.

For the CDR3, the DNA is TGTGCCAGCTCACCGAACGAGGTGACCCAGTACTTC. The encoded protein is CASSPNEVTQYF. The V and J genes are TRBV18 and TRBJ2-5; D call uncertain. The CDR3 loop spans 12 amino acids. Germline V gene lookup returns CDR1 KGHSH and CDR2 LQKENI. Trimming removed 3 bases at V and 7 bases at J, with 9 bases between.

This sequence joins TRBV9 and TRBJ2-3; 9 bases fit TRBD2. This CDR3 is built from 19 residues. The germline V gene encodes CDR1 SGDLS and CDR2 YYNGEE. V dropped 0 bases and J dropped 1; count of bases not matched to a gene: 12. This CDR3 is CASSVASLVTSGGTDTQYF. The CDR3, as DNA: TGTGCCAGCAGCGTAGCTTCCTTGGTGACTAGCGGAGGCACAGATACGCAGTATTTT.

The V call is TRBV6-1, the J call TRBJ2-1; 13 nucleotides align to TRBD2. The V gene's germline CDR1 is MNHNS and CDR2 SASEGT. After removal of 4 bases from V and 8 bases from J, the junction contained 11 bases not matched to a gene. CDR3 size: 17 residues. CDR3 loop: CASSGGLAGVILYEQFF. The CDR3 bases are TGTGCCAGCAGTGGAGGACTAGCGGGAGTAATATTATATGAGCAGTTCTTC.

This clone was recorded only once. CDR3 sequence: CASSPPGQGIGSTEAFF. In DNA form, the CDR3 reads TGTGCCAGCTCACCGCCGGGACAGGGTATTGGTAGTACTGAAGCTTTCTTT. The chain employs TRBV18 and TRBJ1-1; 9 nucleotides match TRBD1. Germline trimming cut 3 bases from V and 5 bases from J; bases unmatched to any gene: 13. The CDR3 is 17 amino acids. Germline CDR1 and CDR2: KGHSH and LQKENI.

The V and J genes are TRBV4-1 and TRBJ2-5; TRBD1 aligns across 7 bases. The CDR3 has 14 residues. Germline V gene data show CDR1 as MGHRA and CDR2 as YSYEKL. The ends lost 4 bases at V and 6 bases at J; junction bases unmatched: 8. CDR3 in DNA: TGCGCCAGCAGCCTATCGACAGGGAATAAGACCCAGTACTTC. Protein: CASSLSTGNKTQYF.

The rearrangement links TRBV4-1 to TRBJ2-7; D uncertain. CDR1 and CDR2 (germline): MGHRA, YSYEKL. The CDR3 loop spans 16 amino acids. Trimming removed 0 bases from V and 3 bases from J, with 15 bases in between. In DNA, the CDR3 is TGCGCCAGCAGCCAAGAGCCATCGATGGGAAACTACGAGCAGTACTTC. It encodes CASSQEPSMGNYEQYF.

The chain links TRBV14 to TRBJ1-1; perhaps TRBD1 as D (5 bases). CDR3 length: 15 residues. Germline lookup yields CDR1 SGHDN and CDR2 FVKESK. Trimming pared 6 bases from V and 5 bases from J, leaving 19 bases between. CDR3 nucleotides: TGTGCCAGCAGTGCATTGAGGGGTTCGGGTACTGAAGCTTTCTTT. The encoded protein is CASSALRGSGTEAFF.